Presented here are 26 T cell receptor beta chains from one specimen sequenced in a study of shared clonotypes between healthy human individuals. Terminally differentiated effector memory CD45RA+ cells were left out of the naive CD8 fraction, which was CD45RO-negative and positively selected for CCR7. Profiled with immunoSEQ multiplex PCR; TCRdb holds only in-frame clones, not every one. The sample carries 1.5 million to 2.5 million clones, over 85% recorded once. The sample was naive CD8+ T cells sorted from blood. The receptors were gathered from a man aged 18 to 30 in good health.

The CDR3 region has the DNA TGTGCCAGCAGTTTCCCAGGGGGTTTAAACATTCAGTACTTC. Protein: CASSFPGGLNIQYF. This chain connects TRBV28 to TRBJ2-4; 7 positions agree with TRBD1. This CDR3 is 14 amino acids long. J was trimmed by 6 bases and V by 3 bases; bases with no gene match: 5. Germline loops: CDR1 MDHEN, CDR2 SYDVKM.

This clone was detected only a few times. The rearrangement links TRBV10-1 to TRBJ2-7; D remains ambiguous. Germline lookup yields CDR1 WNHNN and CDR2 SYGVQD (reference sequence). The CDR3 contains 12 residues. V was clipped by 4 bases and J by 6 bases, with 10 bases between them. In nucleotides, the CDR3 is TGCGCCAGCAGTGGGGTGTCAGCCGAGCAGTACTTC. Amino acid sequence: CASSGVSAEQYF.

This clone was seen once. CDR3 sequence reads: CASSPPPGGLAGRWKYF. CDR3 sequence (DNA): TGTGCCAGCAGCCCCCCCCCGGGGGGACTAGCGGGCCGATGGAAGTACTTC. The chain couples TRBV13 to TRBJ2-7, with TRBD2 matching over 12 bases. The CDR3 contains 17 residues. J was trimmed by 11 bases and V by 5 bases; bases with no gene match: 19. The germline CDR1 and CDR2 sequences are PRHDT and FYEKMQ (reference sequence).

The chain employs TRBV4-3 and TRBJ2-2, with D maybe TRBD1 (6 bases). Germline loops: CDR1 LGHNA, CDR2 YSLEER. Trimming stripped 0 bases from V and 0 bases from J, with 8 bases between. The CDR3 length is 16 residues. DNA of the CDR3: TGCGCCAGCAGCCAAGATACAGGGACGAACACCGGGGAGCTGTTTTTT. It encodes CASSQDTGTNTGELFF.

The J gene is TRBJ2-3, the V gene TRBV4-3; 10 positions agree with TRBD2. Germline CDR1 and CDR2: LGHNA and YSLEER. J gave up 0 bases and V 3 bases, and 12 bases lay outside the gene matches. The CDR3 sequence is 19 residues long. The CDR3 protein is CASSQEPAGGPSSTDTQYF. The CDR3 nucleotides read TGCGCCAGCAGCCAGGAGCCAGCGGGAGGGCCTAGTAGCACAGATACGCAGTATTTT.

V is TRBV28 and J is TRBJ1-2, with D hard to call. Trimming stripped 3 bases from V and 4 bases from J, with 21 bases between. CDR1 and CDR2 from the germline V gene are MDHEN and SYDVKM. The CDR3 spans 17 residues. CDR3 nucleotide sequence: TGTGCCAGCAGTTTTATGGAAAACCGCGGCGGCGGCTATGGCTACACCTTC. Its translation is CASSFMENRGGGYGYTF.

The chain has TRBV9 and TRBJ2-7; 7 bases match TRBD1. This CDR3 spans 16 amino acids. Trimming at V came to 4 bases and at J to 2 bases, leaving 12 bases not matched to a gene. The germline gives CDR1 SGDLS, CDR2 YYNGEE. CDR3 nucleotides: TGTGCCAGCAGCCCTCATTCCGGGACAGCTACCTACGAGCAGTACTTC. Translating gives CASSPHSGTATYEQYF.

The V gene is TRBV18, the J gene TRBJ1-4; TRBD1 is a possible D gene (5 bases). This CDR3 contains 15 residues. Deletions cut 3 bases from V and 8 bases from J, with 16 bases between. Germline values: CDR1 KGHSH, CDR2 LQKENI. CDR3 region: CASSPRQSVDEKLFF. For the CDR3, the DNA is TGTGCCAGCTCACCTCGACAGTCGGTTGACGAAAAACTGTTTTTT.

The J gene is TRBJ2-7, the V gene TRBV10-3; no definite D call. The germline V gene encodes CDR1 ENHRY and CDR2 SYGVKD. This CDR3 has 13 residues. Trimming cost V 8 bases and J 3 bases, with 14 bases left between them. The CDR3, as DNA: TGTGCCATCCGCGAGGTAGAAAGCTACGAGCAGTACTTC. The encoded protein is CAIREVESYEQYF.

This chain uses TRBV5-5 with TRBJ2-7; possibly TRBD1 for D (6 bases). Germline values: CDR1 SGHKS, CDR2 YYEKEE (reference sequence). The CDR3 length is 14 residues. Deletions cut 1 base from V and 2 bases from J, with 10 bases between. DNA of the CDR3: TGTGCCAGCAGCTTGCAGACAGGACCCTACGAGCAGTACTTC. It encodes CASSLQTGPYEQYF. The full variable domain, with the rest looked up from reference TRBV5-5 and TRBJ2-7, is DAGVTQSPTHLIKTRGQQVTLRCSPISGHKSVSWYQQVLGQGPQFIFQYYEKEERGRGNFPDRFSARQFPNYSSELNVNALLLGDSALYLCASSLQTGPYEQYFGPGTRLTVT.

The chain recombines TRBV5-4 with TRBJ1-1; D call uncertain. This CDR3 region has 12 residues. Trimming removed 0 bases from V and 7 bases from J, with 7 bases in between. Germline values: CDR1 SGHNT, CDR2 YYREEE (reference sequence). In DNA, the CDR3 is TGTGCCAGCAGCTTGGGGGGAGTTGAAGCTTTCTTT. It encodes CASSLGGVEAFF. The full variable domain, its missing parts supplied by reference TRBV5-4 and TRBJ1-1, is ETGVTQSPTHLIKTRGQQVTLRCSSQSGHNTVSWYQQALGQGPQFIFQYYREEENGRGNFPPRFSGLQFPNYSSELNVNALELDDSALYLCASSLGGVEAFFGQGTRLTVV.

The rearrangement joins TRBV2 to TRBJ1-1; no clear D gene. The V gene lost 8 bases and the J gene lost 6 bases, with 16 bases spanning the gap. Germline CDR1 reads SNHLY; CDR2 reads FYNNEI. This CDR3 is built from 13 residues. CDR3 protein: CASLGWVGPEAFF. CDR3 in DNA: TGTGCCAGCCTTGGCTGGGTAGGGCCTGAAGCTTTCTTT.

About this clone: Other DNA sequences within the sample encode an identical CDR3. The chain recombines TRBV28 with TRBJ1-5, with D possibly being TRBD1 (6 bases). The CDR3 length is 14 residues. The V and J ends lost 2 bases and 4 bases respectively, with 9 bases between them. The germline CDR1 and CDR2 sequences are MDHEN and SYDVKM. CDR3 in amino acids: CASSLGRGNQPQHF. The CDR3 DNA reads TGTGCCAGCAGTTTAGGCAGGGGAAATCAGCCCCAGCATTTT.

V gene TRBV5-4 combines with J gene TRBJ2-7; no definite D call. This CDR3 comprises 13 residues. The germline V and J ends were trimmed by 4 bases and 2 bases, with 10 bases remaining between them. Germline values: CDR1 SGHNT, CDR2 YYREEE (reference sequence). The CDR3 is CASSPWGTYEQYF. The CDR3 DNA reads TGTGCCAGCAGCCCGTGGGGAACCTACGAGCAGTACTTC.

This rearrangement joins TRBV30 to TRBJ1-2, with D possibly being TRBD1 (6 bases). The CDR3 is made up of 12 amino acids. Trimming pared 5 bases from V and 4 bases from J, leaving 11 bases between. Germline lookup yields CDR1 GTSNPN and CDR2 SVGIG (reference sequence). CDR3 sequence (DNA): TGTGCCTGGTCCCGGGACACCTATGGCTACACCTTC. Amino acid sequence: CAWSRDTYGYTF.

The rearrangement uses TRBV10-2 and TRBJ2-1; 14 bases fit TRBD2. Germline trimming cut 2 bases from V and 7 bases from J; bases unmatched to any gene: 7. Germline lookup yields CDR1 WSHSY and CDR2 SAAADI. The CDR3 has 17 residues. CDR3 sequence: CASSEPGLAGGRNEQFF. The CDR3 bases are TGCGCCAGCAGTGAGCCTGGACTAGCGGGAGGTAGGAATGAGCAGTTCTTC.

For this clone: A read error may produce the germline difference seen at one junction end. This chain links TRBV4-1 with TRBJ2-1; 8 nucleotides line up with TRBD2. The CDR3 extends over 13 amino acids. The germline V gene encodes CDR1 MGHRA and CDR2 YSYEKL. The CDR3 here is CASSQVAGHELFF. CDR3 DNA sequence: TGCGCCAGCAGCCAAGTAGCGGGGCACGAGCTGTTCTTC.

Details on this clone: The same CDR3 also results from other DNA sequences found in this sample. The chain is built from TRBV7-9 and TRBJ2-1; 8 positions agree with TRBD2. J was trimmed by 8 bases and V by 2 bases; bases with no gene match: 5. The length of the CDR3 is 14 residues. Germline CDR1 SEHNR, CDR2 FQNEAQ (reference sequence). The CDR3 reads CASSLSGGPDEQFF. CDR3 nucleotide sequence: TGTGCCAGCAGCTTATCGGGGGGGCCGGATGAGCAGTTCTTC.

This rearrangement joins TRBV10-1 to TRBJ1-3; the match to TRBD1 covers 8 bases. Germline V gives CDR1 WNHNN, CDR2 SYGVQD (reference sequence). The CDR3 is made up of 16 amino acids. Trimming at V came to 3 bases and at J to 4 bases, leaving 8 bases not matched to a gene. In nucleotides, the CDR3 is TGCGCCAGCAGTGAAAGGGACAGGCAGCGGGGAAACACCATATATTTT. Amino acid sequence: CASSERDRQRGNTIYF.

As for this clone: This CDR3 is also generated by other DNA sequences in the sample. The rearrangement links TRBV5-4 to TRBJ2-7; D is possibly TRBD1 (7 bases). Per germline, CDR1 SGHNT and CDR2 YYREEE (reference sequence). The CDR3 is made up of 13 amino acids. The germline V and J ends were trimmed by 7 bases and 4 bases, with 15 bases remaining between them. The CDR3 DNA is TGTGCCAGCGGGTTCAGGGGGGCATACGAGCAGTACTTC. Protein sequence: CASGFRGAYEQYF.

The chain recombines TRBV6-5 with TRBJ1-3; 8 positions agree with TRBD1. V gave up 4 bases and J gave up 0 bases; unmatched junction bases: 5. CDR1 MNHEY and CDR2 SVGAGI come from the germline V gene. CDR3 length equals 16 residues. In DNA, the CDR3 is TGTGCCAGCAGTTCGGACAGGGCCGACTCTGGAAACACCATATATTTT. This encodes CASSSDRADSGNTIYF.

Note on this clone: Other DNA sequences of this sample code for an identical CDR3. The V gene is TRBV7-9, the J gene TRBJ2-5; D uncertain. The CDR3 has 15 residues. V was pared by 1 base and J by 0 bases, with 9 bases between. Germline-derived CDR1 and CDR2 are SEHNR and FQNEAQ (reference sequence). CDR3 sequence: CASSLDRDYQETQYF. The CDR3 coding sequence is TGTGCCAGCAGCTTAGACAGAGATTACCAAGAGACCCAGTACTTC.

This chain joins TRBV7-9 and TRBJ1-3; weak D call: TRBD1 (5 bases). The germline V gene encodes CDR1 SEHNR and CDR2 FQNEAQ (reference sequence). V was pared by 4 bases and J by 3 bases, with 25 bases between. This CDR3 is 19 amino acids long. This chain's CDR3 is CASSSPAFQGEGGGNTIYF. In nucleotides, the CDR3 is TGTGCCAGCAGCTCCCCCGCCTTTCAGGGTGAAGGCGGTGGAAACACCATATATTTT.

This chain links TRBV6-1 with TRBJ2-3; 7 bases are shared with TRBD2. The CDR3 extends over 14 amino acids. The germline CDR1 and CDR2 sequences are MNHNS and SASEGT. The junction had 3 bases not matched to a gene; V was cut back by 2 bases and J by 4 bases. The CDR3 loop reads CASSEWLAADTQYF. In DNA form, the CDR3 reads TGTGCCAGCAGTGAATGGCTAGCGGCAGATACGCAGTATTTT.

V gene TRBV9 combines with J gene TRBJ2-1; the match to TRBD1 covers 7 bases. CDR3 size: 14 residues. The germline gives CDR1 SGDLS, CDR2 YYNGEE. The junction had 3 bases not matched to a gene; V was cut back by 0 bases and J by 6 bases. The CDR3 nucleotides are TGTGCCAGCAGCGTAGGACAGGGACCCAATGAGCAGTTCTTC. Its translation: CASSVGQGPNEQFF. The full variable domain, in which reference TRBV9 and TRBJ2-1 provide the parts outside the CDR3, is DSGVTQTPKHLITATGQRVTLRCSPRSGDLSVYWYQQSLDQGLQFLIQYYNGEERAKGNILERFSAQQFPDLHSELNLSSLELGDSALYFCASSVGQGPNEQFFGPGTRLTVL.

The chain couples TRBV29-1 to TRBJ2-1; D possibly corresponds to TRBD1 (6 bases). Germline CDR1 and CDR2: SQVTM and ANQGSEA. V was shortened by 1 base and J by 2 bases, with 12 bases between the two germline ends. This CDR3 comprises 15 residues. The CDR3 region is CSVEGRAGAYNEQFF. The CDR3 coding sequence is TGCAGCGTTGAAGGGCGGGCAGGGGCCTACAATGAGCAGTTCTTC.